This is a list of T cell receptor beta chains from one sample in a study of blood T cell repertoires in COVID-19. This table comes from immunoSEQ multiplex PCR, and its TCRdb copy is limited to in-frame clones, with some not included. The data contain over 300,000 clones, 90% of them singletons. Source material: peripheral blood. These receptors were collected from a young man with active or convalescent COVID-19. Both conserved end residues are part of each CDR3. The D gene is left open where the match is weak. Size values are once, few and many counts, or a class for expanded clones, and some rows have none.

j_call,d_call,cdr3_length,clone_size,v_call,cdr3_nt,cdr3_aa
TRBJ2-1,NA,15,once,TRBV19,TGTGCCAGTAGGGATCCGGGGGGCCCCTACAATGAGCAGTTCTTC,CASRDPGGPYNEQFF
TRBJ1-5,TRBD1,14,NA,TRBV2,TGTGCCAGCGGGACAGGGCTGGACAATCAGCCCCAGCATTTT,CASGTGLDNQPQHF
TRBJ1-5,TRBD1,14,NA,TRBV5-1,TGCGCCAGCAGCTTACAGGGGGGCAATCAGCCCCAGCATTTT,CASSLQGGNQPQHF
TRBJ1-4,TRBD1,16,NA,TRBV14,TGTGCCAGCAGCCTCCGACAGGGGGTGGCTAATGAAAAACTGTTTTTT,CASSLRQGVANEKLFF
TRBJ2-5,NA,15,NA,TRBV2,TGTGCCAGCAGTGATCTCGGGCAGGGGCGGGAGACCCAGTACTTC,CASSDLGQGRETQYF
TRBJ2-1,TRBD1,15,NA,TRBV5-1,TGCGCCAGCAGCTACGGGACAGGGGATCTGAATGAGCAGTTCTTC,CASSYGTGDLNEQFF
TRBJ2-5,TRBD2,16,NA,TRBV28,TGTGCCAGCAGTACCATTAGCGGGGGGCTTCTAAAGACCCAGTACTTC,CASSTISGGLLKTQYF
TRBJ2-3,NA,15,NA,TRBV28,TGTGCCAGCAGTCTCCTAGCGCCCAACACAGATACGCAGTATTTT,CASSLLAPNTDTQYF
TRBJ2-1,NA,14,NA,TRBV23-1,TGCGCCAGCAGGCCTAGCGACAGTCTTAATGAGCAGTTCTTC,CASRPSDSLNEQFF
TRBJ1-3,TRBD1,16,NA,TRBV4-3,TGCGCCAGCAGCCAAGGGGCAGGGGGAACTGGAAACACCATATATTTT,CASSQGAGGTGNTIYF
TRBJ1-1,NA,16,NA,TRBV4-3,TGCGCCAGCAGCCAAGGTGTCAGTTTCATGAACACTGAAGCTTTCTTT,CASSQGVSFMNTEAFF
TRBJ1-3,NA,15,NA,TRBV7-3,TGTGCCAGCAGCTTATACGGGTCGGCTGGAAACACCATATATTTT,CASSLYGSAGNTIYF
TRBJ2-7,TRBD2,15,NA,TRBV2,TGTGCCAGCAGAGGACTAGCGGGGGGAATGTACGAGCAGTACTTC,CASRGLAGGMYEQYF
TRBJ1-4,TRBD1,16,NA,TRBV4-1,TGCGCCAGCAGCCGGATAGGGACAGGGGGTAATGAAAAACTGTTTTTT,CASSRIGTGGNEKLFF
TRBJ2-3,TRBD2,15,once,TRBV19,TGTGCCACCCGGCGGGCGGGAGCGACCACAGATACGCAGTATTTT,CATRRAGATTDTQYF
TRBJ1-2,TRBD1,13,few,TRBV12-3/TRBV12-4,TGTGCCAGCAGTCGGGACAGGTTCGATGGCTACACCTTC,CASSRDRFDGYTF
TRBJ2-7,NA,14,NA,TRBV5-4,TGTGCCAGCAGCCGGACTGAGCTCTCCTACGAGCAGTACTTC,CASSRTELSYEQYF
TRBJ1-3,NA,16,NA,TRBV7-8,TGTGCCAGCAGCACACGATGGGTGGGAGAGAGAAACACCATATATTTT,CASSTRWVGERNTIYF
TRBJ2-3,TRBD2,15,NA,TRBV6-5,TGTGCCAGCAGTCGCAGCGGGGGGGCTACAGATACGCAGTATTTT,CASSRSGGATDTQYF
TRBJ1-1,TRBD1,13,NA,TRBV7-3,TGTGCCAGCAGTCCGACAGGGAGTGCTGAAGCTTTCTTT,CASSPTGSAEAFF